Detailed here is one TCR beta chain. Its antigen remains unidentified. The sample belongs to a study of cytomegalovirus exposure and HLA in healthy donors. Broader study findings: Later on, analysis showed that most CMV-associated TCR beta chains appeared to be HLA-restricted.

CDR1 and CDR2 from the germline V gene are MNHEY and SVGAGI. This CDR3 has 14 amino acids. V was clipped by 6 bases and J by 7 bases; unmatched bases: 7. It was with 60 Vbeta and 13 Jbeta primers that the PCR ran. Produced via immunoSEQ multiplex PCR; TCRdb's table is partial and in-frame only. The repertoire holds 150,000 to 200,000 clones, with roughly 73% as singletons. This sequence originates from a woman in her twenties or thirties in good health and CMV-seronegative. Sequences were obtained from PBMCs. The chain links TRBV6-5 to TRBJ2-1; 9 bases agree with TRBD2. This CDR3 is CASSWAGGRNEQFF. The CDR3 coding sequence is TGTGCCAGCAGCTGGGCGGGGGGGCGGAATGAGCAGTTCTTC.